These 21 T cell receptor beta chains share one sample of origin, sequenced in a study of monozygotic twins with cystic fibrosis. The assay was immunoSEQ multiplex PCR, and TCRdb's table has in-frame clones only and misses some. In the table there are approximately 36,000 clones, around nine tenths of which are singletons. Sequenced: blood. Receptor source: a boy aged 2 to 9 with cystic fibrosis.

This chain connects TRBV19 to TRBJ2-7, with D possibly being TRBD1 (5 bases). This CDR3 spans 16 amino acids. Germline V CDR1 and CDR2: LNHDA, SQIVND (reference sequence). The ends were cut back, 5 bases at V and 1 base at J, with 18 bases in the middle. In nucleotides, the CDR3 is TGTGCCAGTAGTGGCCTTGGACACTACCAATCCTACGAGCAGTACTTC. Amino acid sequence: CASSGLGHYQSYEQYF.

The gene calls are TRBV11-3 and TRBJ1-1, with D possibly TRBD1 on 5 matching bases. Looked up from germline, CDR1 is SGHNT and CDR2 is YENEEA. This CDR3 has 14 amino acids. V was pared by 4 bases and J by 2 bases, with 11 bases between. The CDR3 nucleotides read TGTGCCAGCAGCTCTTCGGGACGTAACACTGAAGCTTTCTTT. Amino acids: CASSSSGRNTEAFF. The full variable domain, its missing parts supplied by reference TRBV11-3 and TRBJ1-1, is EAGVVQSPRYKIIEKKQPVAFWCNPISGHNTLYWYLQNLGQGPELLIRYENEEAVDDSQLPKDRFSAERLKGVDSTLKIQPAELGDSAVYLCASSSSGRNTEAFFGQGTRLTVV.

The chain uses TRBV6-6 and TRBJ1-1; tentatively, D is TRBD1 (5 bases). The germline V gene has CDR1 MNHNY and CDR2 SVGAGI (reference sequence). The CDR3 consists of 12 residues. V shed 4 bases and J shed 5 bases, with 8 bases lying between them. CDR3: CASSSQGTEAFF. The CDR3, as DNA: TGTGCCAGCAGTTCGCAGGGAACTGAAGCTTTCTTT.

The V gene is TRBV19, the J gene TRBJ1-4; the match to TRBD1 covers 8 bases. CDR3 length: 15 residues. The germline CDR1 and CDR2 sequences are LNHDA and SQIVND (reference sequence). Trimming at V came to 5 bases and at J to 7 bases, leaving 9 bases not matched to a gene. The CDR3 nucleotides read TGTGCCAGTAGTCCCTACCCAGGGGGCGGTGAAAAACTGTTTTTT. Residues: CASSPYPGGGEKLFF.

The chain links TRBV4-3 to TRBJ1-2, with D tentatively TRBD1 (6 bases). Per germline, CDR1 LGHNA and CDR2 YSLEER. The CDR3 is made up of 15 amino acids. V was clipped by 0 bases and J by 7 bases, with 15 bases between them. Here the CDR3 DNA reads TGCGCCAGCAGCCAAGATCCAGGGGAAACGAGTGGCTACACCTTC. It yields the protein CASSQDPGETSGYTF.

V usage is TRBV9 and J usage is TRBJ1-5; TRBD1 might be the D (5 bases). This CDR3 has 13 residues. Trimming cost V 0 bases and J 5 bases, with 6 bases left between them. Germline values: CDR1 SGDLS, CDR2 YYNGEE. CDR3 in DNA: TGTGCCAGCAGCGTAGCGGGGGATCAGCCCCAGCATTTT. It translates to CASSVAGDQPQHF.

V is TRBV14 and J is TRBJ2-7, with 7 bases aligning to TRBD1. The CDR3 consists of 15 residues. The V and J ends lost 1 base and 3 bases, in that order; junction bases with no gene match: 6. CDR1 SGHDN and CDR2 FVKESK come from the germline V gene. This CDR3 is CASSQVSTGNYEQYF. The CDR3 DNA reads as TGTGCCAGCAGCCAAGTATCGACAGGGAACTACGAGCAGTACTTC.

This chain's CDR3 is CASSLWSEQFF. Here the CDR3 DNA reads TGTGCCAGCAGCTTGTGGTCCGAGCAGTTCTTC. The V gene is TRBV5-6, the J gene TRBJ2-1; D gene unclear. The germline V gene has CDR1 SGHDT and CDR2 YYEEEE. V lost 1 base and J 10 bases, leaving 6 bases between the germline ends. The CDR3 is 11 amino acids.

The J gene is TRBJ1-1, the V gene TRBV7-2; D gene unclear. The CDR3 totals 12 residues. Germline CDR1 reads SGHTA; CDR2 reads FQGNSA. Trimming left V 4 bases short and J 2 bases short, with 5 bases between. The CDR3: CASSSTNTEAFF. The DNA for the CDR3 is TGTGCCAGCAGCTCTACTAACACTGAAGCTTTCTTT.

The genes are TRBV6-6 and TRBJ2-5; no clear D gene. V lost 6 bases to trimming and J lost 0 bases, with 5 bases between them. Per the germline V gene, CDR1 is MNHNY and CDR2 is SVGAGI (reference sequence). The CDR3 spans 12 residues. CDR3 nucleotides: TGTGCCAGCAGAGACTACCAAGAGACCCAGTACTTC. Its protein is CASRDYQETQYF.

The gene calls are TRBV5-6 and TRBJ1-1; 8 bases agree with TRBD1. Trimming cost V 3 bases and J 0 bases; bases outside gene matches: 7. This CDR3 contains 16 residues. Germline V CDR1 and CDR2: SGHDT, YYEEEE. The CDR3 DNA reads TGTGCCAGCAGCTCGTGGACAGGGCCAATGAACACTGAAGCTTTCTTT. Translating it yields CASSSWTGPMNTEAFF.

This chain joins TRBV7-9 and TRBJ1-3, with D unresolved. V lost 1 base, J lost 0 bases, and 10 bases lay in between. The CDR3 spans 16 residues. Germline CDR1 SEHNR, CDR2 FQNEAQ (reference sequence). CDR3 in DNA: TGTGCCAGCAGCTTAGGGCAGTCGCTCTCTGGAAACACCATATATTTT. Encoded protein: CASSLGQSLSGNTIYF.

This sequence joins TRBV2 and TRBJ2-2, with D tentatively TRBD1 (6 bases). In germline, CDR1 is SNHLY, CDR2 FYNNEI. The CDR3 consists of 14 residues. The germline V and J ends were trimmed by 3 bases and 5 bases, with 10 bases remaining between them. The CDR3 sequence is CASSDPGETGELFF. Here the CDR3 DNA reads TGTGCCAGCAGTGACCCAGGGGAAACCGGGGAGCTGTTTTTT.

The chain is built from TRBV29-1 and TRBJ2-3, with 12 bases that match TRBD2. CDR3 length equals 15 residues. The junction had 9 bases not matched to a gene; V was cut back by 6 bases and J by 5 bases. Germline CDR1 reads SQVTM; CDR2 reads ANQGSEA. DNA for the CDR3: TGCAGCGTCACCGGGACTAGCGGGCGTAGAGATACGCAGTATTTT. Residues: CSVTGTSGRRDTQYF.

The V gene is TRBV9, the J gene TRBJ1-2; possibly TRBD1 for D (5 bases). Germline assignment: CDR1 SGDLS and CDR2 YYNGEE. The CDR3 extends over 18 amino acids. Trimming shortened V by 4 bases and J by 5 bases, and 27 bases separated the two germline ends. DNA for the CDR3: TGTGCCAGCAGCTCCTGGGGGGGGTTGTCGGGAATTCCTTATGGCTACACCTTC. Its protein is CASSSWGGLSGIPYGYTF.

The chain is built from TRBV5-1 and TRBJ2-3; no definite D call. Trimming removed 3 bases from V and 0 bases from J, with 14 bases in between. Looked up from germline, CDR1 is SGHRS and CDR2 is YFSETQ. This CDR3 has 16 amino acids. DNA for the CDR3: TGCGCCAGCAGCTCGAGACCACTACCTAGCACAGATACGCAGTATTTT. This gives the protein CASSSRPLPSTDTQYF.

The chain carries TRBV6-5 and TRBJ2-7; D call uncertain. Germline V gene data show CDR1 as MNHEY and CDR2 as SVGAGI. The CDR3 has 14 residues. Trimming took off 0 bases at V and 2 bases at J, with 8 bases between the two ends. CDR3 sequence (DNA): TGTGCCAGCAGTTACTCGGGTGGGACCTACGAGCAGTACTTC. Its translation is CASSYSGGTYEQYF.

The gene calls are TRBV10-1 and TRBJ2-4; TRBD1 matches at 10 bases. Germline V gene data show CDR1 as WNHNN and CDR2 as SYGVQD (reference sequence). The CDR3 is 17 amino acids. With 2 bases clipped from V and 1 base from J, the junction kept 5 bases outside the gene matches. Written as DNA, the CDR3 is TGCGCCAGCAGTGAGATGCTGGGACAGGGGGCCAAAAACATTCAGTACTTC. Its translation: CASSEMLGQGAKNIQYF.

The chain joins TRBV2 to TRBJ2-1; 9 bases agree with TRBD1. The CDR3 is 14 residues long. With 6 bases clipped from V and 3 bases from J, the junction kept 3 bases outside the gene matches. In germline, CDR1 is SNHLY, CDR2 FYNNEI. CDR3 protein: CASRGTGNYNEQFF. Written as DNA, the CDR3 is TGTGCCAGCAGAGGGACAGGGAACTACAATGAGCAGTTCTTC.

This chain connects TRBV9 to TRBJ2-1; D may correspond to TRBD1 or TRBD2 (5 bases each). The V gene's germline CDR1 is SGDLS and CDR2 YYNGEE. The CDR3 loop spans 14 amino acids. The V gene lost 3 bases and the J gene lost 2 bases, with 9 bases spanning the gap. CDR3 residues: CASSDRGTYNEQFF. CDR3 nucleotide sequence: TGTGCCAGCAGCGACCGGGGCACCTACAATGAGCAGTTCTTC.

This chain links TRBV15 with TRBJ1-2; 9 nucleotides match TRBD1. Germline V gene data show CDR1 as LNHNV and CDR2 as YYDKDF (reference sequence). After removal of 6 bases from V and 4 bases from J, the junction contained 3 bases not matched to a gene. This CDR3 spans 13 amino acids. This chain's CDR3 is CATRGTGSYGYTF. In DNA, the CDR3 is TGTGCCACCAGAGGGACAGGGTCCTATGGCTACACCTTC.